These 25 T cell receptor beta chains originate from one sample sequenced in a study of T cells expressing NK-cell markers. TCRdb reprocessed the 5' RACE reads and keeps a single row for each CDR3 protein, giving no DNA. The table lists about 150,000 distinct CDR3 sequences. The material sequenced was blood T cells: a sorted CD56 or NKG2C T cell subset, CD4+ or CD8+ T cells, or bulk PBMC T cells (not recorded which). Source of these receptors: a woman aged 45-65 years in good health.

V is TRBV20-1 and J is TRBJ2-1; TCRdb proposes TRBD1, but this gene call is untestable without DNA. CDR1 is DFQATT and CDR2 is SNEGSKA in the germline V gene (reference sequence). This CDR3 region has 14 residues. The CDR3 here is CSASTRGLGNEQFF.

The J gene is TRBJ2-7, the V gene TRBV6-1; TCRdb picks TRBD1, but there is no DNA to check that call. Germline CDR1 and CDR2: MNHNS and SASEGT. The CDR3 is 12 residues long. The chain's CDR3 is CASTTAGYEQYF.

J is TRBJ2-2 and V is TRBV27. Germline V gene sequence: CDR1 MNHEY, CDR2 SMNVEV (reference sequence). This CDR3 spans 14 amino acids. This CDR3 reads CASSLSANTGELFF.

The chain carries TRBV6-2 or TRBV6-3 and TRBJ2-1. This CDR3 spans 17 amino acids. Germline V gene lookup returns CDR1 MNHEY and CDR2 SVGEGT. CDR3 sequence reads: CASSSFPVGTSYNEQFF.

The rearrangement links TRBV15 to TRBJ2-5; TCRdb lists TRBD1, though no DNA is available to test this call. The CDR3 extends over 16 amino acids. Germline CDR1 and CDR2: LNHNV and YYDKDF (reference sequence). CDR3 amino acids: CATSDGTEEGVETQYF.

The chain couples TRBV24-1 to TRBJ2-1; TCRdb's D call, TRBD1, is unchecked because there is no DNA. The CDR3 is 15 residues long. Germline V gene sequence: CDR1 KGHDR, CDR2 SFDVKD. The CDR3 is CATSDDGTTPGEQFF.

The rearrangement uses TRBV7-9 and TRBJ1-1; TCRdb's D gene call, TRBD1, goes unchecked for lack of DNA. The V gene's germline CDR1 is SEHNR and CDR2 FQNEAQ (reference sequence). The CDR3 extends over 14 amino acids. CDR3 sequence: CASWTLGANTEAFF.

The chain links TRBV6-6 to TRBJ2-1; the TRBD1 assignment by TCRdb is unverifiable without DNA. The CDR3 runs to 13 residues. Germline CDR1 and CDR2: MNHNY and SVGAGI (reference sequence). This CDR3 reads CASGTAGLNEQFF.

This chain connects TRBV5-1 to TRBJ2-7; TCRdb returns TRBD1, unconfirmable since there is no DNA. The CDR3 contains 16 residues. CDR1 is SGHRS, CDR2 YFSETQ, per germline. The CDR3 here is CASRNSGGSGVYEQYF.

V and J are TRBV7-9 and TRBJ2-1; TCRdb lists TRBD2, though no DNA is available to test this call. Germline assignment: CDR1 SEHNR and CDR2 FQNEAQ (reference sequence). The CDR3 is made up of 14 amino acids. The CDR3 spells CASSSGPTGNEQFF.

The genes are TRBV10-3 and TRBJ1-6; the D call of TRBD1 rests on TCRdb alone, since no DNA is present to check it. Germline V gene lookup returns CDR1 ENHRY and CDR2 SYGVKD. This CDR3 spans 14 amino acids. The CDR3 loop is CAISEPTSGVALHF.

The J gene is TRBJ2-1, the V gene TRBV9. The germline V gene encodes CDR1 SGDLS and CDR2 YYNGEE. The CDR3 consists of 14 residues. CDR3 in amino acids: CASSVLHPYNEQFF.

The CDR3 reads CASSEDRGNIQYF. The rearrangement links TRBV27 to TRBJ2-4; TCRdb selects TRBD1, and the lack of DNA leaves this call unchecked. This CDR3 has 13 amino acids. CDR1 is MNHEY, CDR2 SMNVEV, per germline (reference sequence).

The rearrangement joins TRBV29-1 to TRBJ1-2; TCRdb's D call, TRBD1, is unchecked because there is no DNA. From germline, CDR1 is SQVTM and CDR2 ANQGSEA. This CDR3 has 12 residues. The CDR3 loop reads CSVPGAGGGYTF. Combining the CDR3 with reference TRBV29-1 and TRBJ1-2 gives the whole variable domain SAVISQKPSRDICQRGTSLTIQCQVDSQVTMMFWYRQQPGQSLTLIATANQGSEATYESGFVIDKFPISRPNLTFSTLTVSNMSPEDSSIYLCSVPGAGGGYTFGSGTRLTVV.

The J gene is TRBJ2-3, the V gene TRBV12-3 or TRBV12-4; without DNA, the TCRdb call of TRBD1 cannot be checked. The CDR3 has 15 amino acids. CDR3 region: CASRPGDRERYTQYF.

The gene calls are TRBV14 and TRBJ2-1. Germline values: CDR1 SGHDN, CDR2 FVKESK. This CDR3 comprises 15 residues. CDR3 residues: CASSQRPSSYNEQFF.

The rearrangement joins TRBV4-2 to TRBJ2-1. The CDR3 extends over 13 amino acids. Germline V lookup: CDR1 LGHNA, CDR2 YNFKEQ. The CDR3 protein is CASSPESGYEQFF.

This chain links TRBV27 with TRBJ2-5; the D gene TCRdb calls, TRBD1, cannot be checked with no DNA. The CDR3 contains 13 residues. Per the germline V gene, CDR1 is MNHEY and CDR2 is SMNVEV (reference sequence). CDR3 protein: CASSAGLQETQYF.

The chain uses TRBV5-1 and TRBJ2-3; the TCRdb call, TRBD2, lacks DNA for checking. CDR1 is SGHRS, CDR2 YFSETQ, per germline. The CDR3 sequence is 17 residues long. CDR3 amino acids: CASSLESSGARTDTQYF.

This chain uses TRBV6-5 with TRBJ2-2. The CDR3 has 15 amino acids. CDR1 and CDR2 (germline): MNHEY, SVGAGI. The CDR3 here is CASSFDDFNTGELFF.

V usage is TRBV12-3 or TRBV12-4 and J usage is TRBJ1-3; TCRdb selects TRBD1, and the lack of DNA leaves this call unchecked. The CDR3 runs to 15 residues. CDR3 protein: CASKLDSSSGNTIYF.

V gene TRBV5-1 combines with J gene TRBJ2-2; TCRdb selects TRBD2, and the lack of DNA leaves this call unchecked. CDR3 length: 16 residues. Germline assignment: CDR1 SGHRS and CDR2 YFSETQ. CDR3 region: CASSYGQREFTGELFF.

The genes are TRBV6-2 or TRBV6-3 and TRBJ1-5; TCRdb's D gene call, TRBD1, goes unchecked for lack of DNA. The CDR3 consists of 14 residues. Germline CDR1 MNHEY, CDR2 SVGEGT. The CDR3 here is CASRQGWDDQPQHF.

The chain recombines TRBV3-1 with TRBJ2-7; TCRdb picks TRBD1, but there is no DNA to check that call. The CDR3 covers 16 residues. Germline lookup yields CDR1 LGHDT and CDR2 YNNKEL (reference sequence). CDR3 protein: CASSQVGRTGGNEQYF.

The gene calls are TRBV20-1 and TRBJ1-5; with no DNA, the TCRdb D assignment of TRBD1 cannot be verified. In germline, CDR1 is DFQATT, CDR2 SNEGSKA (reference sequence). The CDR3 has 22 residues. The CDR3 region is CSARDLAPGTGADLYSNQPQHF.